The source of this TCR beta chain is a study of technical replicates of blood from several donors. With V trimmed by 2 bases and J by 6 bases, 7 bases remained unmatched. The CDR3 totals 15 residues. The V gene's germline CDR1 is SNHLY and CDR2 FYNNEI. Data came from immunoSEQ multiplex PCR; TCRdb stores just in-frame clones and leaves some out. The profile covers 77,000 or so clones, with roughly 92% appearing a single time and roughly 0.39% taken by the ten largest. This clone was picked up a small number of times. The chain couples TRBV2 to TRBJ1-1; 9 nucleotides align to TRBD1. This clonotype was sampled from a human donor in good health. Sequenced sample: T cells isolated from PBMCs. CDR3 sequence reads: CASSESRDRAPEAFF. CDR3 DNA: TGTGCCAGCAGTGAATCCCGGGACAGGGCCCCTGAAGCTTTCTTT.